This T cell receptor beta chain was documented in a study of CD8 T cells in Susac syndrome. J was trimmed by 8 bases and V by 2 bases; bases with no gene match: 13. CDR3 size: 18 residues. Germline V CDR1 and CDR2: MNHEY, SMNVEV (reference sequence). Reverse transcription used roughly 0.45 to 1 ug RNA and random hexamers. From the immunoSEQ multiplex PCR reads, TCRdb called clonotypes with MiXCR, one entry per CDR3 protein. The sample shows some 99,000 distinct CDR3 sequences, less than 97% of them seen only once. The clonotype comes from a human donor in good health. The sequenced sample consisted of CD4+ T cells from PBMCs. This chain joins TRBV27 and TRBJ2-2; TRBD2 agrees at 11 bases. This CDR3 is CASSLSPLAGGLRGELFF. Written as DNA, the CDR3 is TGTGCCAGCAGTTTAAGTCCTCTAGCGGGAGGACTTAGGGGGGAGCTGTTTTTT.